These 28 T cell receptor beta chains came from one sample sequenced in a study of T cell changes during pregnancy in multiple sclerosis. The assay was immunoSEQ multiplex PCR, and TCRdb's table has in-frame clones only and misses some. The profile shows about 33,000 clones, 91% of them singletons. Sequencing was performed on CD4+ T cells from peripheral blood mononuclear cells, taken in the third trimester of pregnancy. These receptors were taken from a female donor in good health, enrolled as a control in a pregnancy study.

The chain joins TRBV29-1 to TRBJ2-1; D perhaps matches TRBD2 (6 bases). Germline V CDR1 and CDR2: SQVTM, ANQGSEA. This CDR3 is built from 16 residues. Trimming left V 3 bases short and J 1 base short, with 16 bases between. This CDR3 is CSVDGGARKSYNEQFF. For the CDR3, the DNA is TGCAGCGTTGACGGAGGGGCCCGTAAGTCCTACAATGAGCAGTTCTTC.

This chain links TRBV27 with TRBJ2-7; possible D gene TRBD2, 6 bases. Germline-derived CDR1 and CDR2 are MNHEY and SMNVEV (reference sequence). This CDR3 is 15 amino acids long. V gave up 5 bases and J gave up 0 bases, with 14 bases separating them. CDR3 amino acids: CASSTSWPSSYEQYF. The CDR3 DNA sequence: TGTGCCAGCAGTACTAGCTGGCCCAGCTCCTACGAGCAGTACTTC.

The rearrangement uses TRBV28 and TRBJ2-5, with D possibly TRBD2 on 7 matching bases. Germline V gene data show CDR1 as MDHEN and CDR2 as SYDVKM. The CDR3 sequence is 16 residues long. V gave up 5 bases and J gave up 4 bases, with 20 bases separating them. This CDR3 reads CASSTPRAGAAETQYF. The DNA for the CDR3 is TGTGCCAGCAGTACCCCTAGGGCGGGGGCTGCAGAGACCCAGTACTTC.

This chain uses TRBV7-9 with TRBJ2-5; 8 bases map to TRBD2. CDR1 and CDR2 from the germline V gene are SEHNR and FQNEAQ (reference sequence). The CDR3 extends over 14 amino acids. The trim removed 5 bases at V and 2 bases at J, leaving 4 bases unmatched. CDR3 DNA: TGTGCCAGCAGCGCAATAGCGGGACAAGAGACCCAGTACTTC. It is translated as CASSAIAGQETQYF. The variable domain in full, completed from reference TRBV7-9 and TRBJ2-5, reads DTGVSQNPRHKITKRGQNVTFRCDPISEHNRLYWYRQTLGQGPEFLTYFQNEAQLEKSRLLSDRFSAERPKGSFSTLEIQRTEQGDSAMYLCASSAIAGQETQYFGPGTRLLVL.

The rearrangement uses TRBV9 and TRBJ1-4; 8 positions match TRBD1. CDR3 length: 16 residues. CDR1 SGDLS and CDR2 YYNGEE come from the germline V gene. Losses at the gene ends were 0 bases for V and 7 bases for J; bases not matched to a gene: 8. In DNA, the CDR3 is TGTGCCAGCAGCGTAGCTCCGGGCAGGGGGCGTGAAAAACTGTTTTTT. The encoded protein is CASSVAPGRGREKLFF.

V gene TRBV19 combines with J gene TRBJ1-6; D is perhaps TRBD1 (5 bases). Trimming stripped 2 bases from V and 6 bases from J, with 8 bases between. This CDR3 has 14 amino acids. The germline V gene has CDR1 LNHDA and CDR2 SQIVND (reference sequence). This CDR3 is CASSIRGGNSPLHF. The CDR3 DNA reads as TGTGCCAGTAGTATACGGGGGGGTAATTCACCCCTCCACTTT.

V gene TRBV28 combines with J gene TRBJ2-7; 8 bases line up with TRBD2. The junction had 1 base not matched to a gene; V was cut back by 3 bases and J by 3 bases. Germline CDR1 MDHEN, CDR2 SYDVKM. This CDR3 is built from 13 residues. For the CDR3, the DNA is TGTGCCAGCAGTTTGCGGGGGGTCTACGAGCAGTACTTC. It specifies CASSLRGVYEQYF.

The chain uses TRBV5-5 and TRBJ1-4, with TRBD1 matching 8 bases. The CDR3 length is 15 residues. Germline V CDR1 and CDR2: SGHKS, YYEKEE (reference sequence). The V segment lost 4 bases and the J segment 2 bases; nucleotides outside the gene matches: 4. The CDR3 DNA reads TGTGCCAGCAGCCCGAGACAGGGGACTAATGAAAAACTGTTTTTT. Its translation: CASSPRQGTNEKLFF.

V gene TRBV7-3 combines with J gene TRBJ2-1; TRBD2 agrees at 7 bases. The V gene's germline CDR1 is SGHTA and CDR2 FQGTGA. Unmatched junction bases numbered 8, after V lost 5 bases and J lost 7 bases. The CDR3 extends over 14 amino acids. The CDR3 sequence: CASSRLAQNNEQFF. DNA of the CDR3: TGTGCCAGCAGCCGACTAGCCCAGAATAATGAGCAGTTCTTC. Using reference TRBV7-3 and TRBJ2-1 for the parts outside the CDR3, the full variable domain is GAGVSQTPSNKVTEKGKYVELRCDPISGHTALYWYRQSLGQGPEFLIYFQGTGAADDSGLPNDRFFAVRPEGSVSTLKIQRTERGDSAVYLCASSRLAQNNEQFFGPGTRLTVL.

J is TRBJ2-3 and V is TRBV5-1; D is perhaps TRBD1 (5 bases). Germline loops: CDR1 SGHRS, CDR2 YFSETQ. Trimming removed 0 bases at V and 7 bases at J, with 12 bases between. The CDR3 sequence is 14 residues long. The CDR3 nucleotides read TGCGCCAGCAGCTTGGGCAGGGTTGAACATACGCAGTATTTT. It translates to CASSLGRVEHTQYF.

CDR3 DNA: TGTGCCAGTAGTGCCTCCGGGACAGCAGCCTACGAGCAGTACTTC. This codes for CASSASGTAAYEQYF. The chain uses TRBV19 and TRBJ2-7; 7 nucleotides agree with TRBD1. The CDR3 extends over 15 amino acids. Germline V gene sequence: CDR1 LNHDA, CDR2 SQIVND (reference sequence). Trimming cost V 5 bases and J 2 bases; bases outside gene matches: 9.

The chain's CDR3 is CASSRLATFSASDGYTF. The CDR3 region has the DNA TGTGCCAGCAGTCGATTAGCAACATTCTCGGCATCAGATGGCTACACCTTC. The chain recombines TRBV5-4 with TRBJ1-2, with unresolved D. This CDR3 spans 17 amino acids. CDR1 is SGHNT, CDR2 YYREEE, per germline (reference sequence). V lost 5 bases and J 6 bases, leaving 26 bases between the germline ends.

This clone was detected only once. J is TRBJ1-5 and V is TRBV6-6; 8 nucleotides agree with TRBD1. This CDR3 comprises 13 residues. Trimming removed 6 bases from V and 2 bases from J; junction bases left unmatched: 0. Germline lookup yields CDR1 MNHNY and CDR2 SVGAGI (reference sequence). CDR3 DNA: TGTGCCAGCAGGGGACAGGGCAATCAGCCCCAGCATTTT. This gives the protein CASRGQGNQPQHF.

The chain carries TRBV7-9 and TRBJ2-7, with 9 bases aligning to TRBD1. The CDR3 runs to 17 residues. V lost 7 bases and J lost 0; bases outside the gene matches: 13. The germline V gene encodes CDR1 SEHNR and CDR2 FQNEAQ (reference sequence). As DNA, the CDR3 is TGTGCCAGCACCATCCCCGGGACAGGGCCCCTCTCCTACGAGCAGTACTTC. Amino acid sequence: CASTIPGTGPLSYEQYF. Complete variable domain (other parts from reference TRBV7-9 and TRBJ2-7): DTGVSQNPRHKITKRGQNVTFRCDPISEHNRLYWYRQTLGQGPEFLTYFQNEAQLEKSRLLSDRFSAERPKGSFSTLEIQRTEQGDSAMYLCASTIPGTGPLSYEQYFGPGTRLTVT.

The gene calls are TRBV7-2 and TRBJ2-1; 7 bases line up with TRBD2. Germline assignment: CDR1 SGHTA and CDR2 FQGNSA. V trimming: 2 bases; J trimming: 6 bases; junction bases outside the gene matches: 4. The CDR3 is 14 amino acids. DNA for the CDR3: TGTGCCAGCAGCTTAAGCTCGGGGGGCAATGAGCAGTTCTTC. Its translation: CASSLSSGGNEQFF.

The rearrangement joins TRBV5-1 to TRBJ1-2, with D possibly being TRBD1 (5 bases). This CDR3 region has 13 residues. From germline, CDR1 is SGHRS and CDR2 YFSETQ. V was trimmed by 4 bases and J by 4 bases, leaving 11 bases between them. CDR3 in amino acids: CASSQTATYGYTF. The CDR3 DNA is TGCGCCAGCAGCCAGACAGCTACCTATGGCTACACCTTC.

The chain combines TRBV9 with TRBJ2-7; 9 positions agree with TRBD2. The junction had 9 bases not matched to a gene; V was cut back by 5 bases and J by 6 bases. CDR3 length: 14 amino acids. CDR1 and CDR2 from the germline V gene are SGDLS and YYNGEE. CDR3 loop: CASSGTGTSSEQYF. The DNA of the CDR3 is TGTGCCAGCAGTGGGACCGGGACTAGCAGCGAGCAGTACTTC. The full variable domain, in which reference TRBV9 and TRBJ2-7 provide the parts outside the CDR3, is DSGVTQTPKHLITATGQRVTLRCSPRSGDLSVYWYQQSLDQGLQFLIQYYNGEERAKGNILERFSAQQFPDLHSELNLSSLELGDSALYFCASSGTGTSSEQYFGPGTRLTVT.

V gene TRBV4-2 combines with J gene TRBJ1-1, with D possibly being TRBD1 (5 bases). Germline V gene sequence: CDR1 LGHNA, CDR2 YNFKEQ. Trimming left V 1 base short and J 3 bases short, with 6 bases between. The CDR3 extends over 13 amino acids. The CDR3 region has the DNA TGTGCCAGCAGCCAAGGCAGGGACACTGAAGCTTTCTTT. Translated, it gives CASSQGRDTEAFF.

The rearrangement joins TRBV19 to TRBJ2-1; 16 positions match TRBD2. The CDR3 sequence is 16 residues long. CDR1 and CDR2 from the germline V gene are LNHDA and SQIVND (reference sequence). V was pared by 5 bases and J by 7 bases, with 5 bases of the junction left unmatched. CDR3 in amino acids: CASSPGLAGGNNEQFF. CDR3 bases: TGTGCCAGTAGTCCGGGACTAGCGGGGGGGAATAATGAGCAGTTCTTC.

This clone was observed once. The CDR3 region has the DNA TGTGCTAGTGGTTCCGCCGCGAGTGAGCAGTTCTTC. Its protein product is CASGSAASEQFF. The genes are TRBV12-5 and TRBJ2-1; D gene unclear. Germline assignment: CDR1 LGHNT and CDR2 FRNRAP. This CDR3 is 12 amino acids long. Trimming shortened V by 4 bases and J by 9 bases, and 10 bases separated the two germline ends.

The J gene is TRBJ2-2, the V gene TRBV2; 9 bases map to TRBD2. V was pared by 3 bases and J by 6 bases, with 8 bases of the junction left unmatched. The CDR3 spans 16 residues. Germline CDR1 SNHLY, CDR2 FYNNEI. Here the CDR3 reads CASSEREGPTPGELFF. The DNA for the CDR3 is TGTGCCAGCAGTGAGCGGGAGGGACCCACACCCGGGGAGCTGTTTTTT.

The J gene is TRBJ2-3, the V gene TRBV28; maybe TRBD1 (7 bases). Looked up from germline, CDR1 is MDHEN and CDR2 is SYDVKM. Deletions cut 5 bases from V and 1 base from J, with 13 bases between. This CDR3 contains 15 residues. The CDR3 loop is CASSPRGAGTDTQYF. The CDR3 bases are TGTGCCAGCAGTCCCAGGGGGGCCGGCACAGATACGCAGTATTTT.

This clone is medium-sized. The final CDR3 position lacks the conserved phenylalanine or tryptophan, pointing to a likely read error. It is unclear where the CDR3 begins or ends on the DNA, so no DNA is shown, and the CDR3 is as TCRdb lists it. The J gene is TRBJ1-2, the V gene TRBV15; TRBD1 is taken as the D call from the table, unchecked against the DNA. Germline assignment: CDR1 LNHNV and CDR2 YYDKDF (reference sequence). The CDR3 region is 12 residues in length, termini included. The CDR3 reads CATSRDRGPQDV.

The CDR3 region is CASSLNPGSYNEQFF. Here the CDR3 DNA reads TGCGCCAGCAGCTTAAACCCAGGGTCCTACAATGAGCAGTTCTTC. V gene TRBV5-1 combines with J gene TRBJ2-1; D might be TRBD1 (5 bases). The V end lost 2 bases, the J end lost 1 base, and 10 bases lay between the germline ends. Germline-derived CDR1 and CDR2 are SGHRS and YFSETQ. The CDR3 covers 15 residues.

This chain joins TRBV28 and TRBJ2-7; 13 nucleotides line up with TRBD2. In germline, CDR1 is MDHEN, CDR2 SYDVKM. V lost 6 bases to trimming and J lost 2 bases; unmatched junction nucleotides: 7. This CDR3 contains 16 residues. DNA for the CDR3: TGTGCCAGCAGCCCCGGTACTAGCGGGAGGGCCTACGAGCAGTACTTC. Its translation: CASSPGTSGRAYEQYF.

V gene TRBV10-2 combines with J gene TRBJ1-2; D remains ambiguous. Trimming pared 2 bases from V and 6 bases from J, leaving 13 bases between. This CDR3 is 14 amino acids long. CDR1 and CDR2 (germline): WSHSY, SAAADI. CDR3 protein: CASSEGAARDGYTF. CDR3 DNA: TGCGCCAGCAGTGAGGGAGCGGCAAGGGATGGCTACACCTTC.

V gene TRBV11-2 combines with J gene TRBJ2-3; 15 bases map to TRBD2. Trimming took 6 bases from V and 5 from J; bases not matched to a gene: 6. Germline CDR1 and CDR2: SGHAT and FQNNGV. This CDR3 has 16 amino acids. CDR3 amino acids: CASSGLAGGPGDTQYF. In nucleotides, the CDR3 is TGTGCCAGCAGTGGACTAGCGGGAGGGCCGGGAGATACGCAGTATTTT.

CDR3 sequence: CASSPPGTSSYNEQFF. The CDR3, as DNA: TGTGCCAGCAGCCCCCCCGGGACTAGCTCCTACAATGAGCAGTTCTTC. The rearrangement joins TRBV5-6 to TRBJ2-1; 8 nucleotides line up with TRBD2. Unmatched junction bases numbered 6, after V lost 4 bases and J lost 0 bases. The CDR3 consists of 16 residues. Germline V lookup: CDR1 SGHDT, CDR2 YYEEEE.